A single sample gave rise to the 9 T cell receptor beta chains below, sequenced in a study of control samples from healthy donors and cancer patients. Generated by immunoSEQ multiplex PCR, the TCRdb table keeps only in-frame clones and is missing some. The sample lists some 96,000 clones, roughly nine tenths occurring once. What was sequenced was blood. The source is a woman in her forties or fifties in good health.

CDR3 sequence (DNA): TGTGCCTGGGGGAGTCAAGAGACCCAGTACTTC. Translating it yields CAWGSQETQYF. The chain has TRBV30 and TRBJ2-5; tentative D call: TRBD2 (5 bases). CDR1 is GTSNPN and CDR2 is SVGIG in the germline V gene (reference sequence). The CDR3 length is 11 residues. The germline V and J ends were trimmed by 5 bases and 2 bases, with 6 bases remaining between them.

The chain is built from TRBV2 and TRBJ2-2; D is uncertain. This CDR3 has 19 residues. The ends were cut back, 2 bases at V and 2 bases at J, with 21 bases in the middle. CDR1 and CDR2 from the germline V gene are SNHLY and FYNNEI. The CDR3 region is CASSEPFGFTTVNTGELFF. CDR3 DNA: TGTGCCAGCAGTGAACCCTTCGGTTTTACAACAGTAAACACCGGGGAGCTGTTTTTT.

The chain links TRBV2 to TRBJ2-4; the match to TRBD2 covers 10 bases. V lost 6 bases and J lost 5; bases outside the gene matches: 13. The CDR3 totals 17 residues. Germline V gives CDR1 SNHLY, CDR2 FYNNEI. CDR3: CASSGAPIGLAENIQYF. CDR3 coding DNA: TGTGCCAGCAGCGGGGCCCCAATAGGACTAGCGGAAAACATTCAGTACTTC.

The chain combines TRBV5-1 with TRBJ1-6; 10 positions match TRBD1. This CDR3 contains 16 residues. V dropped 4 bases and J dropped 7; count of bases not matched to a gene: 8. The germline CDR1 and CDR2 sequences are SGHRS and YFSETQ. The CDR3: CASSPPGQGKNSPLHF. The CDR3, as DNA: TGCGCCAGCAGCCCTCCGGGACAGGGGAAAAATTCACCCCTCCACTTT.

CDR3 residues: CASTMGQGYEQYF. The CDR3 bases are TGTGCCAGTACCATGGGACAGGGCTACGAGCAGTACTTC. This sequence joins TRBV19 and TRBJ2-7; 9 nucleotides line up with TRBD1. The trim removed 7 bases at V and 3 bases at J, leaving 4 bases unmatched. Per germline, CDR1 LNHDA and CDR2 SQIVND (reference sequence). The CDR3 has 13 amino acids.

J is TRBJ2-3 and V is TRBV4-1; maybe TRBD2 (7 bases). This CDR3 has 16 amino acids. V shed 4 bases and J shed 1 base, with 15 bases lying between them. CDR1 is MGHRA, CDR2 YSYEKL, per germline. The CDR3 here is CASSPRGGAGTDTQYF. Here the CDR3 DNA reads TGCGCCAGCAGCCCCCGCGGGGGCGCGGGCACAGATACGCAGTATTTT.

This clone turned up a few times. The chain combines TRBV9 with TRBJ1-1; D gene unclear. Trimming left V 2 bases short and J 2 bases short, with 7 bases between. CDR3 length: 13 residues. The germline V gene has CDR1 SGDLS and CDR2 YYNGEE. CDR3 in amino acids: CASSVDQNTEAFF. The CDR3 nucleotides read TGTGCCAGCAGCGTGGATCAAAACACTGAAGCTTTCTTT. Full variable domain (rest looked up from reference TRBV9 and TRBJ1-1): DSGVTQTPKHLITATGQRVTLRCSPRSGDLSVYWYQQSLDQGLQFLIQYYNGEERAKGNILERFSAQQFPDLHSELNLSSLELGDSALYFCASSVDQNTEAFFGQGTRLTVV.

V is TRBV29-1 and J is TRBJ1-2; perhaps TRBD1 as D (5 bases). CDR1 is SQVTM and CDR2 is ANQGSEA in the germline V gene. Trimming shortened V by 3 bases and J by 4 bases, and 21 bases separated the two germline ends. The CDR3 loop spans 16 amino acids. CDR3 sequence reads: CSVDPTALGVGYGYTF. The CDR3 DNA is TGCAGCGTTGATCCAACGGCACTGGGGGTAGGCTATGGCTACACCTTC.

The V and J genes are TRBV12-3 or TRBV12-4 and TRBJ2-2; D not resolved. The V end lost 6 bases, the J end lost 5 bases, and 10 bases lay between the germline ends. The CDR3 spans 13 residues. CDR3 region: CASSAQSTGELFF. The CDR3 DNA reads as TGTGCCAGCAGCGCCCAATCTACCGGGGAGCTGTTTTTT.